Given below is one TCR beta chain in context. The sample is drawn from a study of cytotoxic CD8 clonotypes in ibrutinib-treated CLL. Sequencing was performed with immunoSEQ multiplex PCR; in TCRdb, only in-frame clones are kept and a portion is missing. The data show 49,000 or so clones, approximately 50% seen once. The V gene's germline CDR1 is GTSNPN and CDR2 SVGIG (reference sequence). The V and J ends lost 3 bases and 9 bases respectively, with 15 bases between them. This CDR3 contains 14 residues. The chain links TRBV30 to TRBJ1-6; unclear D gene. The sample was PBMCs, taken after 12 months of ibrutinib treatment. This clonotype originated in a human donor with chronic lymphocytic leukemia. In nucleotides, the CDR3 is TGTGCCTGGAGGACCGGGAACCGGGGTTCACCCCTCCACTTT. Its translation is CAWRTGNRGSPLHF.